This T cell receptor (beta chain) appears in the sequencing data of a study of T cells in Graves' hyperthyroidism and ophthalmopathy. RNA transcripts served as the template for amplifying TCR beta CDR3 regions. HTBI primers were the set used in a first-round RT-PCR of the TCR CDR3. TCRdb processed the multiplex PCR reads anew with MiXCR; each CDR3 protein has one entry. The table has about 600,000 distinct CDR3 sequences, roughly 15% seen once; the top ten hold 2.5% to 4%. This CDR3 comprises 14 residues. Germline V gene lookup returns CDR1 DFQATT and CDR2 SNEGSKA (reference sequence). V was clipped by 6 bases and J by 5 bases; unmatched bases: 8. A NOSPECS grade of at least 4, a Clinical Activity Score of at least 3 and duration under 3 months were recorded in ophthalmopathy patients. Only a few counts were recorded for this clonotype. Its antigen is unidentified. Study-level findings and limits: Ophthalmopathy, as predicted by the model, came a median roughly 6.3 months after the prediction. A model of 13 V-J features distinguished ophthalmopathy from stable hyperthyroidism. Blood also contained most expanded thyroid clonotypes above 0.001.

The source of this sequence is a woman aged 40 to 50 with Graves' ophthalmopathy. The chain employs TRBV20-1 and TRBJ2-2, with 8 bases identical to TRBD2. The sample consisted of blood. CDR3 coding DNA: TGCAGTGCGACGGGACTAGAGGCGACCGGGGAGCTGTTTTTT. This encodes CSATGLEATGELFF.